This entry lists 8 T cell receptor beta chains sequenced from one sample in a study of T cells after yellow fever vaccination. TCRdb ran MiXCR on the 5' RACE reads and lists one entry per CDR3 protein. The sample lists 70,000 to 80,000 distinct CDR3 sequences, 7.3% seen once, with approximately 30% in the top ten. The sample in question was CD8+ T cells sorted from PBMCs, obtained about 10 days after the first yellow fever vaccination. The source is a young man who received the YFV17D yellow fever vaccine.

Ten or more counts support this clonotype. The CDR3 sequence is CASTDRAEQFF. CDR3 coding DNA: TGTGCCAGCACCGATAGGGCAGAGCAGTTCTTC. The V gene is TRBV6-6, the J gene TRBJ2-1; D is unclear. CDR1 is MNHNY and CDR2 is SVGAGI in the germline V gene (reference sequence). V was cut by 7 bases and J by 10 bases, with 11 bases left in between. The CDR3 runs to 11 residues.

In its sample, this clonotype was seen a few times. The gene calls are TRBV6-2 or TRBV6-3 and TRBJ2-5; D gene uncertain. Trimming took 8 bases from V and 5 from J, leaving 9 bases between them. The CDR3 length is 11 residues. CDR1 and CDR2 from the germline V gene are MNHEY and SVGEGT. The CDR3 loop is CASAYPETQYF. The CDR3 DNA is TGTGCCAGCGCCTACCCTGAGACCCAGTACTTC.

The table lists this clonotype with a few counts. The chain employs TRBV9 and TRBJ2-7; D not resolved. Germline V lookup: CDR1 SGDLS, CDR2 YYNGEE. V was cut by 4 bases and J by 3 bases, with 20 bases left in between. This CDR3 has 16 residues. CDR3 sequence: CASSIRLVQMHYEQYF. The CDR3 DNA sequence: TGTGCCAGCAGCATCCGTCTCGTACAGATGCACTACGAGCAGTACTTC.

This clonotype turned up a few times. This chain links TRBV7-9 with TRBJ2-1; D ambiguous. Trimming removed 5 bases from V and 7 bases from J, with 9 bases in between. Per the germline V gene, CDR1 is SEHNR and CDR2 is FQNEAQ (reference sequence). The CDR3 extends over 12 amino acids. Here the CDR3 reads CASSPTVNEQFF. DNA for the CDR3: TGTGCCAGCAGCCCAACCGTAAATGAGCAGTTCTTC. Supplemented by reference TRBV7-9 and TRBJ2-1, the full variable domain reads DTGVSQNPRHKITKRGQNVTFRCDPISEHNRLYWYRQTLGQGPEFLTYFQNEAQLEKSRLLSDRFSAERPKGSFSTLEIQRTEQGDSAMYLCASSPTVNEQFFGPGTRLTVL.

This clonotype was counted at least ten times. This chain joins TRBV6-5 and TRBJ1-6; 7 nucleotides agree with TRBD1. The V gene end was trimmed by 2 bases and the J gene end by 0 bases; junction bases not matched to a gene: 1. Germline assignment: CDR1 MNHEY and CDR2 SVGAGI. The CDR3 is 16 amino acids. CDR3 in amino acids: CASSYGDSSYNSPLHF. CDR3 DNA: TGTGCCAGCAGTTACGGGGACAGCTCCTATAATTCACCCCTCCACTTT.

The sample holds many counts of this clonotype. V and J are TRBV5-1 and TRBJ2-5; D is uncertain. Between the trimmed V and J ends, which lost 4 bases and 0 bases, there was a span of 13 bases. Germline loops: CDR1 SGHRS, CDR2 YFSETQ. The length of the CDR3 is 15 residues. The CDR3 DNA follows: TGCGCCAGCAGCATCGCTCTTACTAACCAAGAGACCCAGTACTTC. Its translation: CASSIALTNQETQYF.

This clonotype was seen a handful of times. The chain joins TRBV7-2 to TRBJ2-3; possibly TRBD2 for D (7 bases). V was clipped by 5 bases and J by 5 bases, with 14 bases between them. The germline gives CDR1 SGHTA, CDR2 FQGNSA. The CDR3 has 14 residues. For the CDR3, the DNA is TGTGCCAGCAGCCCCGGACTAGGGGGAGATACGCAGTATTTT. It is translated as CASSPGLGGDTQYF. Together with reference TRBV7-2 and TRBJ2-3, the CDR3 gives the full variable domain: GAGVSQSPSNKVTEKGKDVELRCDPISGHTALYWYRQSLGQGLEFLIYFQGNSAPDKSGLPSDRFSAERTGGSVSTLTIQRTQQEDSAVYLCASSPGLGGDTQYFGPGTRLTVL.

This clonotype has just a few counts. The V call is TRBV14, the J call TRBJ2-7; possibly TRBD1 for D (6 bases). This CDR3 comprises 13 residues. The V end lost 0 bases, the J end lost 3 bases, and 6 bases lay between the germline ends. The germline gives CDR1 SGHDN, CDR2 FVKESK. CDR3 sequence: CASSQEGGYEQYV. The CDR3 DNA reads TGTGCCAGCAGCCAAGAAGGGGGCTACGAGCAGTACGTC.